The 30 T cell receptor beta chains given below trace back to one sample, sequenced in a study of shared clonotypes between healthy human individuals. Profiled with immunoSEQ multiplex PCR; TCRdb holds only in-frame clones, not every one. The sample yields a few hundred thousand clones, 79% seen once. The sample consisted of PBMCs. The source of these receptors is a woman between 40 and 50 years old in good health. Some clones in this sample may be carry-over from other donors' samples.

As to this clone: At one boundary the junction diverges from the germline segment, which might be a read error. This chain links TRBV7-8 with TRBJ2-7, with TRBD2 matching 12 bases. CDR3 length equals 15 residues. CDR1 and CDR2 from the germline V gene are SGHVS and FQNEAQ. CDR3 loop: CTSSTTLAGGREQYF. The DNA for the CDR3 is TGTACCAGCAGCACCACACTAGCGGGAGGACGGGAGCAGTACTTC.

The CDR3 DNA sequence: TGTGCCAGTAGTATAGATCTATCCCGCACCGGGGAGCTGTTTTTT. Protein product: CASSIDLSRTGELFF. This sequence joins TRBV19 and TRBJ2-2; D gene uncertain. V was cut by 0 bases and J by 4 bases, with 9 bases left in between. Germline V gene lookup returns CDR1 LNHDA and CDR2 SQIVND (reference sequence). The CDR3 extends over 15 amino acids.

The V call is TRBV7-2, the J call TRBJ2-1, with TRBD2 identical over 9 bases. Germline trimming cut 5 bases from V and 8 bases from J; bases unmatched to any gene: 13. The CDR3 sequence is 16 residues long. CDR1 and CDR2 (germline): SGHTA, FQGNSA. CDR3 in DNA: TGTGCCAGCAGCCCTCAGGGCGGGAGGGCCATCGATGAGCAGTTCTTC. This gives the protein CASSPQGGRAIDEQFF.

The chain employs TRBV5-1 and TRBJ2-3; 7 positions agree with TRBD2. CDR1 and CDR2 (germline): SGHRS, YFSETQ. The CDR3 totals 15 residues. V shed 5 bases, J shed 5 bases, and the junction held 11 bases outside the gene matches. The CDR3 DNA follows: TGCGCCAGCAGTCACGGACTAGGTCGGGGAGATACGCAGTATTTT. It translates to CASSHGLGRGDTQYF.

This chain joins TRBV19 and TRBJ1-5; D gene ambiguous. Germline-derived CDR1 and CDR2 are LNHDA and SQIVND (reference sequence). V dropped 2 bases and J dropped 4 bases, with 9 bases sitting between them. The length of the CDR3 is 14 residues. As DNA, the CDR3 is TGTGCCAGTAGTATATTTAACAAAAATCAGCCCCAGCATTTT. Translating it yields CASSIFNKNQPQHF.

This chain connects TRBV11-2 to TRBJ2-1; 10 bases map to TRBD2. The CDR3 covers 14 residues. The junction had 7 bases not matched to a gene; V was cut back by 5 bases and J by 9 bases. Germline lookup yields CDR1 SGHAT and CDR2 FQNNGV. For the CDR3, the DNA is TGTGCCAGCAGCCCTCAGATAGCGGGAGGTGAGCAGTTCTTC. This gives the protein CASSPQIAGGEQFF. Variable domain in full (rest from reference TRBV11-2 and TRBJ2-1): EAGVAQSPRYKIIEKRQSVAFWCNPISGHATLYWYQQILGQGPKLLIQFQNNGVVDDSQLPKDRFSAERLKGVDSTLKIQPAKLEDSAVYLCASSPQIAGGEQFFGPGTRLTVL.

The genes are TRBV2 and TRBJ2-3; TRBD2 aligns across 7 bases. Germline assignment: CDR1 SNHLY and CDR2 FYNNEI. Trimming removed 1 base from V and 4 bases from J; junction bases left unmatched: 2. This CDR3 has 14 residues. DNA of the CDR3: TGTGCCAGCAGTGAAGATCTAGCGGCAGATACGCAGTATTTT. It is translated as CASSEDLAADTQYF. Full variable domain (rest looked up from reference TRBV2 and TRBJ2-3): EPEVTQTPSHQVTQMGQEVILRCVPISNHLYFYWYRQILGQKVEFLVSFYNNEISEKSEIFDDQFSVERPDGSNFTLKIRSTKLEDSAMYFCASSEDLAADTQYFGPGTRLTVL.

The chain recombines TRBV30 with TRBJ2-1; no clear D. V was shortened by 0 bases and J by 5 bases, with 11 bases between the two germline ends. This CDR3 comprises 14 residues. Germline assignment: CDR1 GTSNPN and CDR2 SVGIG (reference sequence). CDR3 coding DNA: TGTGCCTGGAGTGTATACAGCGCGGACAATGAGCAGTTCTTC. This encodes CAWSVYSADNEQFF.

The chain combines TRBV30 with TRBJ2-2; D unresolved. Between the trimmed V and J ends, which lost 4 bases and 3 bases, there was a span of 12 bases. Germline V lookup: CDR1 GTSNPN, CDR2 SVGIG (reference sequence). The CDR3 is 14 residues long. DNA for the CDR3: TGTGCCTGGAACGGACGCGGATACACCGGGGAGCTGTTTTTT. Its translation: CAWNGRGYTGELFF.

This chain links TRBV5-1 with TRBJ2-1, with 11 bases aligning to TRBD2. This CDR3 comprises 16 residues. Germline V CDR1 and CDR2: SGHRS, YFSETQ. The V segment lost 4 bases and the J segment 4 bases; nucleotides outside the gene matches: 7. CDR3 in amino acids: CASSIGLAGGYNEQFF. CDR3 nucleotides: TGCGCCAGCAGCATCGGACTAGCGGGTGGGTACAATGAGCAGTTCTTC.

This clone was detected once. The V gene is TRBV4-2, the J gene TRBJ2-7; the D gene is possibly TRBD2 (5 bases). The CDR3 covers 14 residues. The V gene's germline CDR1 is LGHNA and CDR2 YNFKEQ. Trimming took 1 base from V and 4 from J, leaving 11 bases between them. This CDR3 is CASSQVKTGYEQYF. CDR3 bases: TGTGCCAGCAGCCAAGTAAAAACGGGGTACGAGCAGTACTTC.

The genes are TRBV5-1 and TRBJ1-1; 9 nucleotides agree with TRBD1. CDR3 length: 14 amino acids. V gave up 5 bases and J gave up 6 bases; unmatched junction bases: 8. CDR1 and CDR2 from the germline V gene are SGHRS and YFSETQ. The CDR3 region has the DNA TGCGCCAGCAGTCCACAGGGGGCGGTTTCTGAAGCTTTCTTT. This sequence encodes CASSPQGAVSEAFF.

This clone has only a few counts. In nucleotides, the CDR3 is TGCGCCAGCAGCCGAGATGAGCGGTACAATGAGCAGTTCTTC. Its translation is CASSRDERYNEQFF. This chain uses TRBV4-1 with TRBJ2-1, with D possibly being TRBD2 (5 bases). Trimming left V 4 bases short and J 4 bases short, with 11 bases between. The CDR3 is 14 amino acids. The germline CDR1 and CDR2 sequences are MGHRA and YSYEKL.

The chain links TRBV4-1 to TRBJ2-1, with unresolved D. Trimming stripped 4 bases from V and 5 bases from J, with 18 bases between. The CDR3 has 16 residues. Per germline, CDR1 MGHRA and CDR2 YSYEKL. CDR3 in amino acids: CASSLVGNTPNNEQFF. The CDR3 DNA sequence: TGCGCCAGCAGCCTAGTCGGCAATACTCCAAACAATGAGCAGTTCTTC.

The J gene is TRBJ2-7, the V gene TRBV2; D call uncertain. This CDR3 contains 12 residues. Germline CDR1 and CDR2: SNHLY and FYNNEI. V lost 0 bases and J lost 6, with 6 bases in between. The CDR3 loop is CASSEAPREQYF. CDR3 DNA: TGTGCCAGCAGTGAAGCTCCGCGCGAGCAGTACTTC.

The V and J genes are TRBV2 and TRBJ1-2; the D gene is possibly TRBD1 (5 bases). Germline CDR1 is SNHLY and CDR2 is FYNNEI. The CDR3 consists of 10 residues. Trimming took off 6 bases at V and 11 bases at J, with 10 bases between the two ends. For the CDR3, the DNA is TGTGCCAGCAGGGAGGACAAATACACCTTC. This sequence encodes CASREDKYTF.

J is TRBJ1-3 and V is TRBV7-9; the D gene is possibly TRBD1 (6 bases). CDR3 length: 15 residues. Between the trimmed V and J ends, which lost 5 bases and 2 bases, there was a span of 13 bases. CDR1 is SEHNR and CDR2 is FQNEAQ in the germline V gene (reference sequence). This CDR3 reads CASSPGQTAGNTIYF. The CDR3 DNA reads TGTGCCAGCAGCCCCGGACAGACCGCTGGAAACACCATATATTTT.

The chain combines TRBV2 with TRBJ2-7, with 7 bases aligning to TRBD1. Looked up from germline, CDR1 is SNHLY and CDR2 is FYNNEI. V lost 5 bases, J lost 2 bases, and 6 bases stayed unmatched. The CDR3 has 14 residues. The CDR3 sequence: CASSYDRAAYEQYF. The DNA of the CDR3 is TGTGCCAGCAGTTACGACAGGGCAGCCTACGAGCAGTACTTC. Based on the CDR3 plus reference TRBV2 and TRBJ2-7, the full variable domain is EPEVTQTPSHQVTQMGQEVILRCVPISNHLYFYWYRQILGQKVEFLVSFYNNEISEKSEIFDDQFSVERPDGSNFTLKIRSTKLEDSAMYFCASSYDRAAYEQYFGPGTRLTVT.

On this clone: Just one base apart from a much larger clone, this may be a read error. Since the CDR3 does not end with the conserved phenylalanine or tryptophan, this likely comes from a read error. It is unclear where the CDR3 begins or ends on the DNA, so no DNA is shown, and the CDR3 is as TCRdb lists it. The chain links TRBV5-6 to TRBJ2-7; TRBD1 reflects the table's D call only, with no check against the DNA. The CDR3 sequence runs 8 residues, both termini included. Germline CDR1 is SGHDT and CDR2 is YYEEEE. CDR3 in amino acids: CASSPRWA.

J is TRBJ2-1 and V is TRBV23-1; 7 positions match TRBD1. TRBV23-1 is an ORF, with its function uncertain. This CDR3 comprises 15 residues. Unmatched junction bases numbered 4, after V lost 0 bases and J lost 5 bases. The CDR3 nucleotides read TGCGCCAGCAGTCAATCCCCCGGGACAGACAATGAGCAGTTCTTC. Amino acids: CASSQSPGTDNEQFF.

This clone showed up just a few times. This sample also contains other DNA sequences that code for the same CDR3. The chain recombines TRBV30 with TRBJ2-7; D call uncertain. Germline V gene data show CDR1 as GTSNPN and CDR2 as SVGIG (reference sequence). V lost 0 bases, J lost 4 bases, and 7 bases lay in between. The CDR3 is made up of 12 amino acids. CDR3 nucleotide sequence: TGTGCCTGGAGTGTTAGGGAATACGAGCAGTACTTC. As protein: CAWSVREYEQYF. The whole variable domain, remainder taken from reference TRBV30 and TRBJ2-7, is SQTIHQWPATLVQPVGSPLSLECTVEGTSNPNLYWYRQAAGRGLQLLFYSVGIGQISSEVPQNLSASRPQDRQFILSSKKLLLSDSGFYLCAWSVREYEQYFGPGTRLTVT.

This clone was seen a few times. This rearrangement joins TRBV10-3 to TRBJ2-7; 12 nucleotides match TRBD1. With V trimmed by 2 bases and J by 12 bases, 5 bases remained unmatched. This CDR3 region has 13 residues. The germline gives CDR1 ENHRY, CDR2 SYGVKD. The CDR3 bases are TGTGCCATCAGTGAGCCCGGGACAGGGGGCACGTACTTC. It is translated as CAISEPGTGGTYF.

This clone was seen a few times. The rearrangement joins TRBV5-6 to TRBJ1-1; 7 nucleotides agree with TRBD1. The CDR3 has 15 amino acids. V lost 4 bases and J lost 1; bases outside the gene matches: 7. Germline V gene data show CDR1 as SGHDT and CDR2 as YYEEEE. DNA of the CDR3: TGTGCCAGCAGCCGCGGGACAGACACGAACACTGAAGCTTTCTTT. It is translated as CASSRGTDTNTEAFF.

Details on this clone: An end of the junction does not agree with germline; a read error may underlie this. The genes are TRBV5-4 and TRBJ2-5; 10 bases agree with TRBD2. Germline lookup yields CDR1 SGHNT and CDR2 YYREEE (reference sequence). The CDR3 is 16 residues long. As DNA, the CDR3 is TGTGCCAGCAGCGGATATCATAGCGGGAGGAGAGAGACCCAGCACTTC. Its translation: CASSGYHSGRRETQHF.

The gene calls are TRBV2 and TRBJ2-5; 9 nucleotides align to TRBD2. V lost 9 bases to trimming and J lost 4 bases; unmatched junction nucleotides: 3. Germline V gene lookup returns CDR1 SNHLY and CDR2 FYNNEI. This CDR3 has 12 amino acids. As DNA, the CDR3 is TGTGCCAGAAGGACTAGCGCAGAGACCCAGTACTTC. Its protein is CARRTSAETQYF. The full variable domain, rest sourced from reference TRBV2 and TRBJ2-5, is EPEVTQTPSHQVTQMGQEVILRCVPISNHLYFYWYRQILGQKVEFLVSFYNNEISEKSEIFDDQFSVERPDGSNFTLKIRSTKLEDSAMYFCARRTSAETQYFGPGTRLLVL.

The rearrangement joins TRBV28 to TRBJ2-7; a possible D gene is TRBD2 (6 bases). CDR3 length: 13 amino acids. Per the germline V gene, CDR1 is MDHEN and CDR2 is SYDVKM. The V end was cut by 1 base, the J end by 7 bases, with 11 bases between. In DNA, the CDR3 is TGTGCCAGCAGTTTATCGGCGACTAGAGAGCAGTACTTC. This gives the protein CASSLSATREQYF.

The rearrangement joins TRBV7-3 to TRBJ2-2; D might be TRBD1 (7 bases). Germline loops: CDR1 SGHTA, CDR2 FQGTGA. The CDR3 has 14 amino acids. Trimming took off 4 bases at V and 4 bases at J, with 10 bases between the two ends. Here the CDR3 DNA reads TGTGCCAGCAGCTCCAGGGGGGCCACCGGGGAGCTGTTTTTT. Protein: CASSSRGATGELFF.

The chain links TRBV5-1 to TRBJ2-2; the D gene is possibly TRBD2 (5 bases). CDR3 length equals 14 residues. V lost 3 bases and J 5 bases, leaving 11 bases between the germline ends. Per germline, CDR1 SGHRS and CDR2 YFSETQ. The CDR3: CASSSRLATGELFF. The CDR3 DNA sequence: TGCGCCAGCAGCTCGCGATTAGCGACCGGGGAGCTGTTTTTT.

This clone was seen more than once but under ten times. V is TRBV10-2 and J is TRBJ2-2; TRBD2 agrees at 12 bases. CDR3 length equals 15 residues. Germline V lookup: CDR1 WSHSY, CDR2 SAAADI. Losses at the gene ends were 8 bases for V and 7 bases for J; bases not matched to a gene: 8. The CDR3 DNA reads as TGCGCCAGCTGCCCGGGACTAGCGGGCTGCGGGGAGCTGTTTTTT. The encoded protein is CASCPGLAGCGELFF.

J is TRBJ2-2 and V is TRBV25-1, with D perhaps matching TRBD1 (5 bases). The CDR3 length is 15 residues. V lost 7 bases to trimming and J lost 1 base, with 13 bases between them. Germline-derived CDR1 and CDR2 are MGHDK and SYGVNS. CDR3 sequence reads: CASTDKAMNTGELFF. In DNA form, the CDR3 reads TGTGCCAGCACGGACAAAGCAATGAACACCGGGGAGCTGTTTTTT.